Below, one T cell receptor (beta chain) is given with its context. CDR1 is LNHDA, CDR2 SQIVND, per germline (reference sequence). Between the trimmed V and J ends, which lost 6 bases and 4 bases, there was a span of 13 bases. This CDR3 comprises 14 residues. These data originate in a study of T cell responses to AZD1222 COVID-19 vaccine. Some clones are missing from TCRdb's copy, which holds only in-frame ones; the method was immunoSEQ multiplex PCR. The table has 70,000 to 85,000 clones, roughly 80% seen once. The J gene is TRBJ2-1, the V gene TRBV19; D is unclear. The sequence came from an adult in good health. Sequenced material: peripheral blood, taken on day 0 of AZD1222 vaccination. The CDR3 reads CASSPEIRYNEQFF. The CDR3 coding sequence is TGTGCCAGTAGCCCCGAGATACGGTACAATGAGCAGTTCTTC. Looking up the rest from reference TRBV19 and TRBJ2-1 gives the full variable domain: DGGITQSPKYLFRKEGQNVTLSCEQNLNHDAMYWYRQDPGQGLRLIYYSQIVNDFQKGDIAEGYSVSREKKESFPLTVTSAQKNPTAFYLCASSPEIRYNEQFFGPGTRLTVL.